This T cell receptor beta chain was identified in a study of shared T cell receptors in the human thymus. Some clones are missing from TCRdb's copy, which holds only in-frame ones; the method was immunoSEQ multiplex PCR. The sample consists of roughly 68,000 clones, 90% to 95% of them appearing once. CDR3 length: 16 residues. V lost 3 bases and J lost 3; bases outside the gene matches: 10. Per germline, CDR1 MGHDK and CDR2 SYGVNS. Sequencing used thymocytes. The chain is built from TRBV25-1 and TRBJ1-2; 7 positions match TRBD1. The TCR comes from a human donor. Written as DNA, the CDR3 is TGTGCCAGCAGTGAGTACGAAGGGGGCCAGGACTATGGCTACACCTTC. As protein: CASSEYEGGQDYGYTF.